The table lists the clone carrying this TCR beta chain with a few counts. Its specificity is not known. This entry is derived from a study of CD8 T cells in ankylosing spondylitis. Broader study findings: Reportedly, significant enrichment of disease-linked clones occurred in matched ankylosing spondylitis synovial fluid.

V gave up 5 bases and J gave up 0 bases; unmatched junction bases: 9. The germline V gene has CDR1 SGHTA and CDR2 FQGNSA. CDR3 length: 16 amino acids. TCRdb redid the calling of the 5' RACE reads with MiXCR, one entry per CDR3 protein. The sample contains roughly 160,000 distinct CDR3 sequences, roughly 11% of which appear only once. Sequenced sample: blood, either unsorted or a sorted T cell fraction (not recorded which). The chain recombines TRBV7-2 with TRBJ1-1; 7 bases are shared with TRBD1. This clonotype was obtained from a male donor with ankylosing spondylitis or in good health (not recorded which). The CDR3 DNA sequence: TGTGCCAGCAGCCCTAGGGGGACAGTAATGAACACTGAAGCTTTCTTT. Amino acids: CASSPRGTVMNTEAFF. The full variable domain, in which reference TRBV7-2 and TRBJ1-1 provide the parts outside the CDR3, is GAGVSQSPSNKVTEKGKDVELRCDPISGHTALYWYRQSLGQGLEFLIYFQGNSAPDKSGLPSDRFSAERTGGSVSTLTIQRTQQEDSAVYLCASSPRGTVMNTEAFFGQGTRLTVV.